The 5 T cell receptor beta chains below come from one sample, sequenced in a study of OX40 agonist ivuxolimab in advanced cancers. Here immunoSEQ multiplex PCR was the method, and the copy in TCRdb shows in-frame clones only, minus some. The sample yields approximately 15,000 clones, roughly 90% seen once. The sample was CD4+ or CD8+ T cells sorted from blood, taken in a trial of the OX40 agonist ivuxolimab. The receptor source for this set is an adult with an advanced solid tumor such as melanoma, head and neck, liver or kidney cancer.

The chain recombines TRBV7-8 with TRBJ2-7, with D unresolved. This CDR3 region has 14 residues. The V end lost 0 bases, the J end lost 0 bases, and 6 bases lay between the germline ends. The germline V gene has CDR1 SGHVS and CDR2 FQNEAQ. This chain's CDR3 is CASSLASPSYEQYF. DNA for the CDR3: TGTGCCAGCAGCTTAGCGTCACCCTCCTACGAGCAGTACTTC.

J is TRBJ1-2 and V is TRBV6-5; maybe TRBD1 (6 bases). Germline CDR1 MNHEY, CDR2 SVGAGI. The CDR3 is 14 amino acids. Trimming shortened V by 10 bases and J by 4 bases, and 19 bases separated the two germline ends. CDR3 residues: CATLGWGRTYGYTF. CDR3 nucleotides: TGTGCCACCCTCGGGTGGGGGCGGACCTATGGCTACACCTTC.

Worth noting for this clone: At one of its ends the junction is not consistent with the germline gene, which may arise from a read error. The rearrangement joins TRBV5-3 to TRBJ2-7, with D possibly being TRBD1 (5 bases). TRBV5-3 carries the ORF label, with uncertain function. The CDR3 covers 15 residues. The CDR3 bases are TGTGCCAGCAGCTTGGGTCCCAGGGTACATGGCGAGCAGTACTTC. Amino acid sequence: CASSLGPRVHGEQYF.

CDR3: CASSPSGTSYNEQFF. CDR3 DNA sequence: TGTGCCAGCAGCCCTAGCGGGACCTCCTACAATGAGCAGTTCTTC. This chain joins TRBV27 and TRBJ2-1, with 9 bases matching TRBD2. The V gene's germline CDR1 is MNHEY and CDR2 SMNVEV (reference sequence). J gave up 0 bases and V 6 bases, and 3 bases lay outside the gene matches. The CDR3 length is 15 residues.

The table lists this clone with a count of one. Additional DNA sequences in this sample encode the identical CDR3. The V gene is TRBV6-6, the J gene TRBJ2-7; 10 bases fit TRBD2. The germline V gene has CDR1 MNHNY and CDR2 SVGAGI (reference sequence). CDR3 size: 14 residues. The V segment lost 4 bases and the J segment 2 bases; nucleotides outside the gene matches: 2. CDR3 nucleotide sequence: TGTGCCAGCAGTTCAACTAGCGGGGCCTACGAGCAGTACTTC. This codes for CASSSTSGAYEQYF.